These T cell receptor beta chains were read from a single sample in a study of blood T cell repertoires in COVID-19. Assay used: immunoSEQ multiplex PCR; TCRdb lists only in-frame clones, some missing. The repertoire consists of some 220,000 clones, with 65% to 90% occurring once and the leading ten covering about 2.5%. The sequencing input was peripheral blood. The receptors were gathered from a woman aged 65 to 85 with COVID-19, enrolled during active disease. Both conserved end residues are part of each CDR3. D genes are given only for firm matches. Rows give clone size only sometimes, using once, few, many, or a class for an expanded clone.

CDR3 protein: CASSAGIPTGELFF
CDR3 DNA: TGTGCCAGCAGCGCCGGGATTCCCACCGGGGAGCTGTTTTTT
D gene: .
J gene: TRBJ2-2
clone size: .
V gene: TRBV7-8

CDR3 protein: CATSRDKSRQETQYF
CDR3 DNA: TGTGCCACCAGCAGAGATAAGTCTAGGCAAGAGACCCAGTACTTC
D gene: .
J gene: TRBJ2-5
clone size: .
V gene: TRBV15

CDR3 protein: CASSTSGGERDGYTF
CDR3 DNA: TGTGCCAGCAGCACCTCAGGGGGCGAGAGGGATGGCTACACCTTC
D gene: TRBD1
J gene: TRBJ1-2
clone size: .
V gene: TRBV7-2

CDR3 protein: CASSLGTSGDTQYF
CDR3 DNA: TGCGCCAGCAGCTTGGGGACTAGCGGGGATACGCAGTATTTT
D gene: TRBD2
J gene: TRBJ2-3
clone size: .
V gene: TRBV5-1

CDR3 protein: CASSLSGSETQYF
CDR3 DNA: TGTGCCAGCAGCCTTAGCGGGAGTGAGACCCAGTACTTC
D gene: TRBD2
J gene: TRBJ2-5
clone size: .
V gene: TRBV3-1/TRBV3-2

CDR3 protein: CASSLRTGDYGYTF
CDR3 DNA: TGTGCCAGCAGCTTGAGGACAGGGGACTATGGCTACACCTTC
D gene: TRBD1
J gene: TRBJ1-2
clone size: .
V gene: TRBV7-2

CDR3 protein: CASSMRGGGAFNEQFF
CDR3 DNA: TGTGCCAGCAGCATGCGAGGCGGGGGGGCGTTCAATGAGCAGTTCTTC
D gene: TRBD2
J gene: TRBJ2-1
clone size: .
V gene: TRBV7-2

CDR3 protein: CASTIPGRNEQFF
CDR3 DNA: TGTGCCAGCACCATTCCGGGGAGAAATGAGCAGTTCTTC
D gene: .
J gene: TRBJ2-1
clone size: few
V gene: TRBV6-5

CDR3 protein: CAISPAGGSLYSGNTIYF
CDR3 DNA: TGTGCCATCAGCCCCGCGGGGGGCAGCCTCTACTCTGGAAACACCATATATTTT
D gene: .
J gene: TRBJ1-3
clone size: .
V gene: TRBV10-3

CDR3 protein: CASSPGGAGQYF
CDR3 DNA: TGTGCCAGCAGCCCCGGCGGCGCCGGTCAGTACTTC
D gene: .
J gene: TRBJ2-7
clone size: .
V gene: TRBV6-5

CDR3 protein: CASSPPDREAYGYTF
CDR3 DNA: TGTGCCAGCTCACCCCCGGACAGGGAGGCCTATGGCTACACCTTC
D gene: TRBD1
J gene: TRBJ1-2
clone size: .
V gene: TRBV18

CDR3 protein: CASKIYRGYTEAFF
CDR3 DNA: TGTGCCAGCAAAATATACAGGGGGTACACTGAAGCTTTCTTT
D gene: TRBD1
J gene: TRBJ1-1
clone size: .
V gene: TRBV6-5

CDR3 protein: CASSLYSGYSYEQYF
CDR3 DNA: TGTGCCAGCAGCTTGTATAGCGGATATTCCTACGAGCAGTACTTC
D gene: .
J gene: TRBJ2-7
clone size: once
V gene: TRBV11-2

CDR3 protein: CASSLVSSSPLHF
CDR3 DNA: TGTGCCAGCAGCTTGGTTTCCAGTTCACCCCTCCACTTT
D gene: .
J gene: TRBJ1-6
clone size: .
V gene: TRBV5-8

CDR3 protein: CASSQDFTSGTEETQYF
CDR3 DNA: TGTGCCAGCAGCCAAGATTTTACTAGCGGGACCGAAGAGACCCAGTACTTC
D gene: TRBD2
J gene: TRBJ2-5
clone size: .
V gene: TRBV3-1/TRBV3-2

CDR3 protein: CASATASGANVLTF
CDR3 DNA: TGTGCCAGCGCGACAGCCTCTGGGGCCAACGTCCTGACTTTC
D gene: .
J gene: TRBJ2-6
clone size: .
V gene: TRBV19

CDR3 protein: CASSYRGANYGYTF
CDR3 DNA: TGTGCCAGCAGCTACAGGGGCGCTAACTATGGCTACACCTTC
D gene: TRBD1
J gene: TRBJ1-2
clone size: .
V gene: TRBV27

CDR3 protein: CASSRDDVGGYTF
CDR3 DNA: TGCGCCAGCAGCCGGGATGACGTGGGAGGCTACACCTTC
D gene: .
J gene: TRBJ1-2
clone size: .
V gene: TRBV5-1

CDR3 protein: CASSYVPYEQYF
CDR3 DNA: TGTGCCAGCAGTTACGTTCCTTACGAGCAGTACTTC
D gene: .
J gene: TRBJ2-7
clone size: .
V gene: TRBV6-5

CDR3 protein: CATSDRTGNQYF
CDR3 DNA: TGTGCCACCAGTGATCGGACAGGGAATCAGTACTTC
D gene: TRBD1
J gene: TRBJ2-5
clone size: .
V gene: TRBV24-1

CDR3 protein: CASSESLAGAREQYF
CDR3 DNA: TGTGCCAGCAGTGAGTCACTAGCGGGAGCAAGGGAGCAGTACTTC
D gene: TRBD2
J gene: TRBJ2-7
clone size: few
V gene: TRBV25-1

CDR3 protein: CSVEGYGGGQGAYGYTF
CDR3 DNA: TGCAGCGTTGAAGGTTACGGTGGGGGACAGGGAGCCTATGGCTACACCTTC
D gene: TRBD1
J gene: TRBJ1-2
clone size: .
V gene: TRBV29-1

CDR3 protein: CASSFGQGNDEQFF
CDR3 DNA: TGTGCCAGCAGCTTCGGCCAGGGGAACGATGAGCAGTTCTTC
D gene: .
J gene: TRBJ2-1
clone size: .
V gene: TRBV11-3

CDR3 protein: CASSRAGGGANVLTF
CDR3 DNA: TGTGCCAGCAGTCGTGCAGGTGGAGGGGCCAACGTCCTGACTTTC
D gene: .
J gene: TRBJ2-6
clone size: .
V gene: TRBV5-8

CDR3 protein: CASSLLGQGNTEAFF
CDR3 DNA: TGTGCCAGCAGCTTACTTGGACAGGGGAACACTGAAGCTTTCTTT
D gene: TRBD1
J gene: TRBJ1-1
clone size: .
V gene: TRBV7-2

CDR3 protein: CASSGWDRGSYGYTF
CDR3 DNA: TGTGCCAGCAGTGGATGGGACAGGGGAAGCTATGGCTACACCTTC
D gene: TRBD1
J gene: TRBJ1-2
clone size: few
V gene: TRBV27

CDR3 protein: CASSVGPGTYTDTQYF
CDR3 DNA: TGTGCCAGCAGCGTCGGTCCCGGGACTTACACAGATACGCAGTATTTT
D gene: .
J gene: TRBJ2-3
clone size: .
V gene: TRBV9

CDR3 protein: CASSLILADNEQFF
CDR3 DNA: TGTGCCAGCAGCTTAATCCTAGCGGACAATGAGCAGTTCTTC
D gene: TRBD2
J gene: TRBJ2-1
clone size: .
V gene: TRBV7-3

CDR3 protein: CASSPGQGRNQPQHF
CDR3 DNA: TGTGCCAGCAGTCCGGGACAGGGAAGAAATCAGCCCCAGCATTTT
D gene: TRBD1
J gene: TRBJ1-5
clone size: .
V gene: TRBV6-2/TRBV6-3

CDR3 protein: CASSIRGLGTEAFF
CDR3 DNA: TGTGCCAGTAGTATTCGAGGGCTGGGGACTGAAGCTTTCTTT
D gene: .
J gene: TRBJ1-1
clone size: .
V gene: TRBV19

CDR3 protein: CASSPQGGSGRALNEQFF
CDR3 DNA: TGTGCCAGCTCACCACAAGGTGGAAGCGGGAGGGCCTTAAATGAGCAGTTCTTC
D gene: TRBD2
J gene: TRBJ2-1
clone size: .
V gene: TRBV18

CDR3 protein: CASSIDWTGIYGYTF
CDR3 DNA: TGTGCCAGTAGTATAGATTGGACAGGGATCTATGGCTACACCTTC
D gene: TRBD1
J gene: TRBJ1-2
clone size: .
V gene: TRBV19

CDR3 protein: CATMGQGGGVVGYTF
CDR3 DNA: TGTGCCACCATGGGACAGGGAGGTGGAGTGGTGGGCTACACCTTC
D gene: TRBD1
J gene: TRBJ1-2
clone size: .
V gene: TRBV10-3

CDR3 protein: CAISEGGLTQETQYF
CDR3 DNA: TGTGCCATCAGTGAAGGGGGCCTCACTCAAGAGACCCAGTACTTC
D gene: TRBD1
J gene: TRBJ2-5
clone size: few
V gene: TRBV10-3

CDR3 protein: CASGFAGFTDTQYF
CDR3 DNA: TGTGCTAGTGGTTTTGCGGGGTTCACAGATACGCAGTATTTT
D gene: .
J gene: TRBJ2-3
clone size: .
V gene: TRBV12-5

CDR3 protein: CASSINQGRKTQYF
CDR3 DNA: TGTGCCAGTAGTATTAACCAGGGTAGGAAGACCCAGTACTTC
D gene: .
J gene: TRBJ2-5
clone size: .
V gene: TRBV19

CDR3 protein: CASSYDRGNYNEQFF
CDR3 DNA: TGTGCCAGCAGCTACGACAGGGGGAATTACAATGAGCAGTTCTTC
D gene: TRBD1
J gene: TRBJ2-1
clone size: .
V gene: TRBV7-3

CDR3 protein: CASSQYRGGDEAFF
CDR3 DNA: TGTGCCAGCAGCCAATACAGGGGCGGAGATGAAGCTTTCTTT
D gene: TRBD1
J gene: TRBJ1-1
clone size: .
V gene: TRBV3-1/TRBV3-2

CDR3 protein: CASTGTSGRTSTDTQYF
CDR3 DNA: TGCGCCAGCACTGGGACTAGCGGGAGGACTAGCACAGATACGCAGTATTTT
D gene: TRBD2
J gene: TRBJ2-3
clone size: .
V gene: TRBV5-1

CDR3 protein: CASRWDINDYGYTF
CDR3 DNA: TGTGCCAGTAGGTGGGACATTAATGACTATGGCTACACCTTC
D gene: .
J gene: TRBJ1-2
clone size: .
V gene: TRBV19

CDR3 protein: CAISESGADQPQHF
CDR3 DNA: TGTGCCATCAGTGAGTCGGGGGCGGATCAGCCCCAGCATTTT
D gene: .
J gene: TRBJ1-5
clone size: .
V gene: TRBV10-3

CDR3 protein: CASSQQGRVSQHF
CDR3 DNA: TGTGCCAGTAGTCAACAGGGTAGGGTGTCCCAGCATTTT
D gene: .
J gene: TRBJ1-5
clone size: .
V gene: TRBV19

CDR3 protein: CASSQYRQGKGNQPQHF
CDR3 DNA: TGCGCCAGCAGTCAGTATCGACAGGGCAAAGGCAATCAGCCCCAGCATTTT
D gene: TRBD1
J gene: TRBJ1-5
clone size: .
V gene: TRBV23-1

CDR3 protein: CASSGGSYNEQFF
CDR3 DNA: TGTGCCAGCAGCGGGGGGTCTTACAATGAGCAGTTCTTC
D gene: TRBD2
J gene: TRBJ2-1
clone size: .
V gene: TRBV19

CDR3 protein: CASEAAGVDTGELFF
CDR3 DNA: TGTGCCAGCGAGGCGGCGGGAGTGGATACCGGGGAGCTGTTTTTT
D gene: TRBD2
J gene: TRBJ2-2
clone size: .
V gene: TRBV28

CDR3 protein: CASSEVRDTQYF
CDR3 DNA: TGTGCCAGCAGCGAAGTGAGAGATACGCAGTATTTT
D gene: .
J gene: TRBJ2-3
clone size: .
V gene: TRBV9

CDR3 protein: CASSSGLASGGNTQYF
CDR3 DNA: TGTGCCAGCAGTTCCGGGCTCGCTAGCGGGGGGAATACGCAGTATTTT
D gene: TRBD2
J gene: TRBJ2-3
clone size: .
V gene: TRBV27

CDR3 protein: CASGTTPGQGYEKLFF
CDR3 DNA: TGTGCCAGCGGCACCACCCCGGGACAGGGCTATGAAAAACTGTTTTTT
D gene: TRBD1
J gene: TRBJ1-4
clone size: .
V gene: TRBV5-6

CDR3 protein: CASGWGTLRATEAFF
CDR3 DNA: TGTGCTAGTGGTTGGGGCACCCTAAGGGCCACTGAAGCTTTCTTT
D gene: .
J gene: TRBJ1-1
clone size: once
V gene: TRBV12-5